The 25 T cell receptor beta chains given below trace back to one sample, sequenced in a study of blood T cell repertoires in COVID-19. Produced via immunoSEQ multiplex PCR; TCRdb's table is partial and in-frame only. The sample holds around 140,000 clones, just over 85% seen once. Sequenced input: PBMCs or T cells enriched from blood (not recorded which). Receptors originate from a middle-aged man who had recovered from COVID-19.

The chain links TRBV14 to TRBJ1-2, with 8 bases matching TRBD1. Per germline, CDR1 SGHDN and CDR2 FVKESK. Trimming removed 5 bases from V and 7 bases from J; junction bases left unmatched: 6. The CDR3 runs to 13 residues. CDR3 sequence: CASSERTGFGYTF. As DNA, the CDR3 is TGTGCCAGCAGCGAAAGGACAGGGTTTGGCTACACCTTC.

CDR3 sequence: CASRPRGQASTIYF. For the CDR3, the DNA is TGTGCCAGCAGACCTCGAGGACAGGCGAGCACCATATATTTT. This chain uses TRBV6-5 with TRBJ1-3; 7 positions agree with TRBD1. Germline loops: CDR1 MNHEY, CDR2 SVGAGI. The CDR3 contains 14 residues. V dropped 6 bases and J dropped 9; count of bases not matched to a gene: 11.

This CDR3 is CASSERGKDEQYF. DNA for the CDR3: TGTGCCAGTAGCGAGAGGGGGAAGGACGAGCAGTACTTC. V is TRBV19 and J is TRBJ2-7; D may be TRBD1 (6 bases). CDR3 length equals 13 residues. V lost 6 bases and J 5 bases, leaving 14 bases between the germline ends. Per germline, CDR1 LNHDA and CDR2 SQIVND (reference sequence).

This chain connects TRBV5-1 to TRBJ1-6; 12 bases align to TRBD1. In germline, CDR1 is SGHRS, CDR2 YFSETQ. The J segment lost 4 bases and the V segment lost 3 bases, leaving 8 bases of the junction unmatched. This CDR3 is built from 18 residues. DNA for the CDR3: TGCGCCAGCAGCTCACCTCCGGGACAGGGGGCTTATAATTCACCCCTCCACTTT. This sequence encodes CASSSPPGQGAYNSPLHF. The full variable domain, rest sourced from reference TRBV5-1 and TRBJ1-6, is KAGVTQTPRYLIKTRGQQVTLSCSPISGHRSVSWYQQTPGQGLQFLFEYFSETQRNKGNFPGRFSGRQFSNSRSEMNVSTLELGDSALYLCASSSPPGQGAYNSPLHFGNGTRLTVT.

The V and J genes are TRBV7-7 and TRBJ2-2; perhaps TRBD1 as D (6 bases). V lost 4 bases to trimming and J lost 3 bases, with 12 bases between them. Germline CDR1 reads SSHAT; CDR2 reads FNYEAQ (reference sequence). CDR3 length: 15 residues. The CDR3 loop reads CASSSGQGHTGELFF. The CDR3, as DNA: TGTGCCAGCAGCTCCGGGCAGGGGCACACCGGGGAGCTGTTTTTT.

The V gene is TRBV15, the J gene TRBJ1-1; weak D call: TRBD1 (5 bases). From germline, CDR1 is LNHNV and CDR2 YYDKDF (reference sequence). V dropped 2 bases and J dropped 0 bases, with 13 bases sitting between them. The CDR3 is made up of 16 amino acids. CDR3 coding DNA: TGTGCCACCAGCAGAACCCTGGACACTTTGAACACTGAAGCTTTCTTT. As protein: CATSRTLDTLNTEAFF.

This chain connects TRBV5-1 to TRBJ1-4; no clear D. V lost 0 bases and J lost 1, with 13 bases in between. CDR1 is SGHRS and CDR2 is YFSETQ in the germline V gene. The CDR3 loop spans 17 amino acids. The CDR3 sequence: CASSLANTALTNEKLFF. The CDR3 DNA reads as TGCGCCAGCAGCTTGGCCAATACAGCCTTAACTAATGAAAAACTGTTTTTT. Variable domain in full (rest from reference TRBV5-1 and TRBJ1-4): KAGVTQTPRYLIKTRGQQVTLSCSPISGHRSVSWYQQTPGQGLQFLFEYFSETQRNKGNFPGRFSGRQFSNSRSEMNVSTLELGDSALYLCASSLANTALTNEKLFFGSGTQLSVL.

The V call is TRBV7-2, the J call TRBJ2-7; 9 nucleotides match TRBD2. Trimming cost V 5 bases and J 2 bases; bases outside gene matches: 10. In germline, CDR1 is SGHTA, CDR2 FQGNSA. The CDR3 totals 16 residues. CDR3 nucleotide sequence: TGTGCCAGCAGCGCCCAGGCTCTAGCGGGGCCCTACGAGCAGTACTTC. Amino acids: CASSAQALAGPYEQYF.

The CDR3 coding sequence is TGTGCCAGCAGTGAAAAGGGGCCATACCCCCAGCCCCAGCATTTT. This codes for CASSEKGPYPQPQHF. The chain joins TRBV25-1 to TRBJ1-5, with a weak D call TRBD1 (5 bases). CDR3 length: 15 amino acids. Germline CDR1 reads MGHDK; CDR2 reads SYGVNS. V lost 2 bases, J lost 7 bases, and 15 bases lay in between. The whole variable domain, filled in from reference TRBV25-1 and TRBJ1-5, reads EADIYQTPRYLVIGTGKKITLECSQTMGHDKMYWYQQDPGMELHLIHYSYGVNSTEKGDLSSESTVSRIRTEHFPLTLESARPSHTSQYLCASSEKGPYPQPQHFGDGTRLSIL.

J is TRBJ1-1 and V is TRBV5-6; D gene unclear. Trimming took off 4 bases at V and 0 bases at J, with 16 bases between the two ends. Germline CDR1 SGHDT, CDR2 YYEEEE. The CDR3 is 16 amino acids. This CDR3 reads CASSPPWPRMNTEAFF. Here the CDR3 DNA reads TGTGCCAGCAGCCCCCCGTGGCCTCGTATGAACACTGAAGCTTTCTTT.

The rearrangement joins TRBV6-4 to TRBJ2-1; weak D call: TRBD2 (5 bases). The CDR3 runs 15 residues. CDR1 and CDR2 (germline): MRHNA, SNTAGT. The germline V and J ends were trimmed by 1 base and 2 bases, with 9 bases remaining between them. The CDR3 nucleotides read TGTGCCAGCAGTGACTGGGCGGGCGCCTACAATGAGCAGTTCTTC. This encodes CASSDWAGAYNEQFF.

CDR3 protein: CASRPSGDYEQYF. The CDR3 DNA is TGTGCCAGTAGGCCTAGCGGGGACTACGAGCAGTACTTC. V usage is TRBV19 and J usage is TRBJ2-7, with TRBD2 matching over 9 bases. Germline CDR1 and CDR2: LNHDA and SQIVND (reference sequence). The V and J ends lost 6 bases and 3 bases, in that order; junction bases with no gene match: 3. The CDR3 runs 13 residues.

V gene TRBV7-2 combines with J gene TRBJ2-5, with 14 bases that match TRBD2. Trimming at V came to 8 bases and at J to 2 bases, leaving 16 bases not matched to a gene. Germline lookup yields CDR1 SGHTA and CDR2 FQGNSA. The CDR3 covers 19 residues. CDR3 loop: CASRYRRLAGGRVQETQYF. The CDR3 DNA reads TGTGCCAGCCGGTACCGGAGACTAGCGGGGGGGCGGGTACAAGAGACCCAGTACTTC.

J is TRBJ2-7 and V is TRBV14; the match to TRBD1 covers 7 bases. This CDR3 comprises 14 residues. The V segment lost 5 bases and the J segment 3 bases; nucleotides outside the gene matches: 7. CDR1 and CDR2 from the germline V gene are SGHDN and FVKESK. The CDR3 region is CASSSTGKLYEQYV. CDR3 in DNA: TGTGCCAGCAGCTCGACAGGGAAACTCTACGAGCAGTACGTC.

The chain couples TRBV11-3 to TRBJ2-1, with a tentative D call TRBD2 (5 bases). The germline V and J ends were trimmed by 0 bases and 3 bases, with 6 bases remaining between them. Germline CDR1 SGHNT, CDR2 YENEEA. This CDR3 region has 14 residues. The CDR3 sequence: CASSLDGNYNEQFF. CDR3 DNA: TGTGCCAGCAGCTTAGACGGGAACTACAATGAGCAGTTCTTC.

J is TRBJ2-3 and V is TRBV27, with 7 positions matching TRBD2. J lost 3 bases, V lost 11 bases, and 8 bases had no gene match. Germline-derived CDR1 and CDR2 are MNHEY and SMNVEV (reference sequence). This CDR3 has 13 amino acids. CDR3 sequence: CAAAAGETDTQYF. The CDR3 DNA follows: TGTGCCGCCGCGGCGGGAGAAACAGATACGCAGTATTTT.

The chain couples TRBV7-6 to TRBJ2-7; the D gene is possibly TRBD1 (6 bases). Germline CDR1 SGHVS, CDR2 FNYEAQ. CDR3 length: 13 residues. Trimming removed 4 bases at V and 7 bases at J, with 14 bases between. CDR3 nucleotide sequence: TGTGCCAGCAGCTACACAGGGCAGGGTGAGCAGTACTTC. It specifies CASSYTGQGEQYF.

This clone is a singleton in its sample. The CDR3: CASSRDRENGYTF. In DNA form, the CDR3 reads TGTGCCAGCAGTCGGGACAGGGAAAATGGCTACACCTTC. The chain carries TRBV6-5 and TRBJ1-2, with 9 nucleotides matching TRBD1. The V and J ends lost 5 bases and 6 bases, in that order; junction bases with no gene match: 4. CDR1 and CDR2 from the germline V gene are MNHEY and SVGAGI. The CDR3 loop spans 13 amino acids.

This clone has a handful of counts. This chain connects TRBV7-6 to TRBJ1-2; tentatively, D is TRBD1 (5 bases). Germline loops: CDR1 SGHVS, CDR2 FNYEAQ. This CDR3 contains 17 residues. Trimming took off 5 bases at V and 6 bases at J, with 25 bases between the two ends. The DNA of the CDR3 is TGTGCCAGCAGCCCCCTTGACAGTTCACCCACTGTCCATGGCTACACCTTC. Translating gives CASSPLDSSPTVHGYTF.

As for this clone: Mismatch with germline at one junction end may stem from a read error. This sequence joins TRBV7-7 and TRBJ1-1; 10 bases fit TRBD1. The CDR3 has 17 residues. Germline CDR1 SSHAT, CDR2 FNYEAQ (reference sequence). The CDR3 sequence is CASSFLLDGTGDTEAFF. CDR3 sequence (DNA): TGTGCTAGCAGCTTTCTCCTTGATGGGACAGGGGACACTGAAGCTTTCTTT.

This clone was detected only a few times. The chain recombines TRBV9 with TRBJ2-7, with 8 positions matching TRBD1. V lost 3 bases to trimming and J lost 3 bases; unmatched junction nucleotides: 8. This CDR3 contains 15 residues. Per germline, CDR1 SGDLS and CDR2 YYNGEE. The CDR3 loop reads CASSAQQGAHYEQYF. Written as DNA, the CDR3 is TGTGCCAGCAGCGCCCAGCAGGGGGCGCACTACGAGCAGTACTTC.

As DNA, the CDR3 is TGTGCCAGCAACAGAGCCCGGGGTCGTGAAAAACTGTTTTTT. Translated: CASNRARGREKLFF. The chain joins TRBV2 to TRBJ1-4; D uncertain. This CDR3 is 14 amino acids long. Germline lookup yields CDR1 SNHLY and CDR2 FYNNEI. Deletions cut 7 bases from V and 7 bases from J, with 16 bases between.

The chain joins TRBV9 to TRBJ1-5; no reliable D call. This CDR3 has 15 residues. Germline V gene data show CDR1 as SGDLS and CDR2 as YYNGEE. V lost 3 bases and J lost 1, with 11 bases in between. The chain's CDR3 is CASSASGISNQPQHF. The CDR3 bases are TGTGCCAGCAGCGCCTCGGGGATCAGCAATCAGCCCCAGCATTTT.

The gene calls are TRBV19 and TRBJ1-2; TRBD1 matches at 7 bases. Trimming cost V 5 bases and J 3 bases; bases outside gene matches: 3. CDR1 and CDR2 from the germline V gene are LNHDA and SQIVND (reference sequence). This CDR3 contains 13 residues. CDR3: CASSFGTDYGYTF. CDR3 nucleotides: TGTGCCAGTAGTTTTGGGACAGACTATGGCTACACCTTC.

The chain has TRBV12-3 or TRBV12-4 and TRBJ1-1; D gene ambiguous. Trimming took 5 bases from V and 4 from J, leaving 11 bases between them. The CDR3 spans 13 residues. The CDR3 loop reads CASSLAEGTEAFF. CDR3 sequence (DNA): TGTGCCAGCAGTCTCGCGGAGGGCACTGAAGCTTTCTTT.